This TCR beta chain was recovered during a study of cytomegalovirus exposure and HLA in healthy donors (dated by TCRdb to 2016 to 2017). In the study overall: In an earlier analysis of 587 of the donors, around 300 Gb of sequence data and 120 million or so unique TCR beta sequences from about 190 million T cells were reported. Across 398 genotyped donors of the cohort, an average of about 240,000 unique TCR beta nucleotide sequences per donor were sequenced, and 15% to 20% of those sequences were non-productive. The later analysis used no new phenotypic data to find candidate immune exposures, relying instead on TCR beta sequences and their occurrence across donors. The study profiled the T cell repertoires of hundreds of subjects by immunosequencing and related them to cytomegalovirus serostatus. A later analysis re-examined previously published TCR beta repertoires from about 670 donors and added high-resolution HLA genotyping to investigate patterns of TCR occurrence. In an earlier analysis of 587 of the donors, high-throughput TCR beta sequencing was used to judge whether each TCR beta V gene segment behaved as functional or pseudogenic. Typing coverage varied by locus: 629-630 donors for A, B, C, DRB1 and DQB1; more than 500 for DQA1; some 610 for DPA1; 450 to 480 for DPB1. An early release covering around 630 HLA-typed donors comprised 250 to 350 gigabases of sequencing data and around 80 million unique TCR sequences. A separate validation cohort of roughly 110 different subjects was used in addition to the roughly 700-subject first cohort. Because of strong linkage in the cohort, 4 to 6 DR-DQ haplotypes were treated as single units for association and clustering. The study aimed to test whether signatures of past pathogen exposure could be identified by cataloging public T cell receptors. To predict cytomegalovirus infection status, the study combined high-throughput TCR immunosequencing, statistical association of individual TCRs with disease status, and machine learning. Every discovery cohort repertoire had been produced on one sequencing platform. Alongside the repertoire data, information on donor age, sex, ethnicity and CMV serostatus was compiled. Of the 300 to 400 genotyped donors, about 80% fell in the genetic ancestry cluster associated with self-reported Caucasian donors. Genome-wide SNP genotypes for about three fifths of the roughly 700 donors were used in a later genetic analysis, which treated that subset as a discovery cohort. HLA typing included class I and class II loci at four-digit resolution. General study outcomes and caveats: In a later analysis, HLA-associated TCR beta chains showed more clonal expansion and lower generation probabilities than non-associated chains that were equally common. A later genetic analysis reported fewer N-insertions in productive TCRs among donors in an Asian-associated ancestry cluster than the roughly 640-donor mean. According to a later analysis, TCR association rates differed among HLA loci, with DRB1 alleles showing the most associated TCRs and HLA-C alleles showing the fewest. Most TCR sequences were seen in very few donors, while some public TCRs were found in many individuals. In a later analysis, several top co-occurrence clusters were reported to appear linked to parvovirus B19, influenza, CMV and Epstein-Barr virus. In a later genetic analysis, a missense DCLRE1C variant was associated with V-gene and J-gene trimming of TCR beta chains, and the association was replicated in an independent cohort. According to a later analysis, most CMV-associated TCR beta chains appeared to be HLA-restricted, and the HLA associations seemed to be driven largely by CMV exposure. Because some donors lacked HLA typing at each locus, the association tests relied only on the typed subset. The classifier was reported to diagnose cytomegalovirus status with high specificity and sensitivity in both the original cohort and the validation cohort. Because counts were too low, roughly 18 rarely observed V segments, including chromosome 9 orphons, were left out of the earlier analysis of 500 to 750 of the donors. A cluster of highly shared sequence variants was judged likely to be a technical artifact of the sequencing pipeline. Presence/absence analyses assumed roughly uniform sequencing depth across donors, an assumption that may not hold. Only TCR beta chains were sequenced in this cohort, and the absence of alpha or paired-chain data limited detectable features. Correlated functional status among segregating V segments might reflect linkage disequilibrium, but an unknown experimental factor could not be ruled out. Because the 87-base-pair reads could not distinguish some IMGT-functional V segments, including TRBV6-2 and TRBV6-3, those segments were excluded. Immune exposure information for the cohort was limited to CMV serostatus. The authors suggested that the approach could potentially be generalized to other disease states and immunological phenotypes. An earlier analysis of 587 of the donors showed that most TCR beta V segments appeared in productive rearrangements either about 90% or about 30% of the time, which broadly matched IMGT annotations. A later analysis associated about 16,000 TCR beta sequences with specific HLA alleles at a false discovery rate of 0.05. When HLA alleles, especially DR and DQ, strongly co-occurred, TCR associations were difficult to assign to individual alleles. A further reported finding was that TCR beta sequences accurately predicted the HLA-A and HLA-B alleles for most subjects in the first cohort. In vitro tests confirmed that a few of the cytomegalovirus-associated TCR beta chains recognize cytomegalovirus antigens. The study gave a list of 150 to 200 TCR beta chains associated with cytomegalovirus.

A word on this clone: Which antigen it targets is not known. Per-base quality was not reported, and no clone a single base away is much larger than it.

In total, over 600 healthy bone marrow donors made up the cohort. At the time of sampling, all cohort members were nominally healthy, though unrecorded immune exposures were likely present. CMV serostatus was positive for roughly 290 and negative for about half of the roughly 700 cohort members, and was not recorded for this donor. A peripheral blood sample was collected from each donor, and TCR beta sequencing was performed on peripheral blood mononuclear cells. Genomic DNA extraction from the blood cell samples was performed with the Qiagen DNeasy Blood Extraction Kit. The library was built by means of the immunoSEQ multiplex PCR assay. For the multiplex PCR, a mixture combining 60 forward primers for TCR Vbeta segments and 13 reverse primers for TCR Jbeta segments was used. The CDR3 region of rearranged TCR beta genes was amplified from genomic DNA with a multiplex PCR assay. The Illumina HiSeq System was used to sequence the amplified TCR beta libraries as 87-base-pair reads. The authors processed their data as follows. In a later analysis, roughly 80 million unique TCR beta chains were counted across the 650 to 700 repertoires, and around 10 million of these chains were shared by at least two donors. Raw reads were error-corrected and collapsed into unique sequences by a nearest-neighbor algorithm in which closely related sequences were merged to remove PCR and sequencing errors. Alignment of CDR3 sequences to IMGT reference sequences was used to assign V, D and J gene segments. For a sequence to be retained, a match of at least six nucleotides was required to both a V gene segment and a J gene segment. A rearrangement counted as productive if the CDR3 had no stop codons and remained in frame with V and J, and every other rearrangement counted as non-productive. Following IMGT convention, CDR3 was defined as the stretch from the second conserved V-encoded cysteine to the conserved J-encoded phenylalanine. The earlier analysis of 550 to 650 of the donors excluded any sequence lacking an unambiguous match to a single V gene segment. An earlier analysis of a few hundred of the donors classified V segments as functional when productive rearrangements were above 56.7% and as segregating when the standard deviation between donors was above 5%. A statistical classification framework was built for diagnosing cytomegalovirus status from the catalog of TCR beta chain sequences. In a later analysis, TCR nucleotide sequences were compared against IMGT/GENE-DB human TR gene sequences so that V and J genes could be assigned. The TCRdist pipeline was used in a later analysis to assign CDR3 sequences and most-parsimonious VDJ recombination scenarios. In a later analysis, every TCR beta chain was defined by the combination of its CDR3 amino acid sequence and its V-gene family, and reads without a unique V-gene family were dropped. To address suspected cross-contamination and a sequencing artifact, a later analysis removed 592 highly shared, low-generation-probability nucleotide sequences. In a later analysis, a clonal expansion index for each public chain was calculated from normalized within-repertoire ranks of inferred template counts. A later analysis computed generation probabilities with a VDJ recombination model fitted to out-of-frame rearrangements, and checked the results against IGoR. A later analysis scored TCR-TCR, TCR-HLA and TCR-CMV co-occurrence with hypergeometric tests, applying a repertoire-size bias correction to TCR pairs. To estimate false discovery rates, a later analysis permuted the HLA or CMV assignments 20 times. In a later analysis, co-occurring TCRs were grouped using DBSCAN, and TCRdist sequence similarity was added for clustering within HLA-allele-positive subsets. For co-occurrence clustering, repertoires with fewer than 30,000 or more than 120,000 public chains were excluded, along with five repertoires with anomalous nucleotide sharing. TCRdb obtained this table from immuneACCESS and retained in-frame rearrangements with V and J assigned. These tables miss some clones; where compared with another copy, unresolved V genes account for less than half of the shortfall, and the remainder is unexplained. V, J and clone size were drawn from that table, and D and trimming were deduced from the DNA. This sample lists more than 90,000 clones; roughly 82% were detected once. 7.5% to 9.5% of the sample is in the top ten clones.

Measured from the cysteine to the phenylalanine, the CDR3 is 15 residues long. Only the CDR3 region is kept as DNA, spanning 45 bases read in frame from base 1. Relative to germline, V is 2 bases shorter and J is 3 bases shorter, with 11 bases between their ends. Looking up the germline V gene yields CDR1 SNHLY and CDR2 FYNNEI. The chain was built from TRBV2 and TRBJ1-5; the D gene is perhaps TRBD1, from 5 matching bases. The sequence was collected from a human donor in good health. The specimen was PBMCs. The CDR3 corresponds to CASSEYGDFNQPQHF. The DNA sequence reads TGTGCCAGCAGTGAATACGGGGACTTCAATCAGCCCCAGCATTTT. The CDR3, completed at both ends by the reference TRBV2 and TRBJ1-5 genes, gives the full variable domain EPEVTQTPSHQVTQMGQEVILRCVPISNHLYFYWYRQILGQKVEFLVSFYNNEISEKSEIFDDQFSVERPDGSNFTLKIRSTKLEDSAMYFCASSEYGDFNQPQHFGDGTRLSIL.